The clone carrying this T cell receptor (beta chain) was counted once. Its antigen is not identified. At one end the junction does not follow the germline gene, possibly because of a read error. The CDR3 contains 17 residues. Germline-derived CDR1 and CDR2 are MDHEN and SYDVKM. The sample comes from a study of cytomegalovirus exposure and HLA in healthy donors. Whole-study findings and limits: Some TCR beta chains (about 180 of them) were listed as cytomegalovirus-associated. Per published reports, the classifier diagnosed cytomegalovirus status with high specificity and sensitivity. As confirmed in vitro, three CMV-associated chains were specific for CMV antigens.

Sequencing used immunoSEQ multiplex PCR; TCRdb keeps in-frame clones, though not all of them. Among around 220,000 clones listed, around four fifths were seen once. This receptor was identified in a woman aged 25 to 39 in good health and CMV-seropositive. The specimen was PBMCs. The V gene is TRBV28, the J gene TRBJ1-5; the D gene is possibly TRBD1 (6 bases). The CDR3 here is CVSSLSAGVYSNQPQHF. CDR3 sequence (DNA): TGTGTCAGCAGTTTATCGGCAGGGGTGTATAGCAATCAGCCCCAGCATTTT.